This T cell receptor (beta chain) was found in a study of cytomegalovirus exposure and HLA in healthy donors. Findings and limits, study-wide: Researchers reported from a later analysis that most CMV-associated TCR beta chains appeared HLA-restricted. Follow-up analysis seemed to connect common viral pathogens with several of the most significant clusters identified. The majority of TCR sequences were rare, yet some public TCRs appeared in many donors.

PCR employed 60 Vbeta and 13 Jbeta primers. Sequencing used immunoSEQ multiplex PCR; TCRdb keeps in-frame clones, though not all of them. Among approximately 150,000 clones, 78% were seen once, and the ten largest hold over 2.5%. This CDR3 is 16 amino acids long. CDR1 MNHEY and CDR2 SMNVEV come from the germline V gene (reference sequence). The V and J ends lost 1 base and 9 bases, in that order; junction bases with no gene match: 11. This clone has a single count. The target antigen is unknown. The receptor's source is a female donor in good health and CMV-seronegative. The chain links TRBV27 to TRBJ2-7; 11 bases line up with TRBD2. The specimen was PBMCs. The CDR3 bases are TGTGCCAGCAGTTTATATCCTAGCGGGGGGTCGTCAGGGCAGTACTTC. It codes for CASSLYPSGGSSGQYF.